The clone carrying this TCR beta chain was seen ten or more times. Its antigen remains unidentified. This entry comes from a study of T cells after posttransplantation cyclophosphamide. Treatment was busulfan-fludarabine conditioning, a marrow graft, and cyclophosphamide on days +3 and +4. Study-level results: Blood and skin or GI T cell repertoires showed limited TRB overlap. Recipient CMV seropositivity and CMV reactivation strongly tracked TRB clonality.

Clones were read by immunoSEQ multiplex PCR, and TCRdb kept only the in-frame ones, dropping some. The sample yields under 20,000 clones, without any singletons. The TCR comes from a female patient aged 25-39 years who received an allogeneic stem cell transplant from a related donor, was CMV-positive, and had no GVHD. Some T cells may possibly be graft donor cells. This material consisted of PBMCs, taken after allogeneic stem cell transplant with posttransplant cyclophosphamide.

The CDR3 coding sequence is TGCGCCAGCTCCTCGGGACTAGCGAATTACAATGAGCAGTTCTTC. Encoded protein: CASSSGLANYNEQFF. This chain joins TRBV10-1 and TRBJ2-1; the match to TRBD2 covers 10 bases. CDR3 length equals 15 residues. Germline V CDR1 and CDR2: WNHNN, SYGVQD (reference sequence). Germline trimming cut 8 bases from V and 4 bases from J; bases unmatched to any gene: 8.